This TCR beta chain was sequenced during a study of blood T cells in healthy people across ages. CDR3 length: 16 residues. A second 7 to 11 cycle PCR used barcoded and J-beta primers. TCRdb called the 5' RACE reads again in MiXCR, with one record for every CDR3 protein. Altogether about 1.5 million distinct CDR3 sequences are present, 40% to 45% being singletons, with the ten largest covering around 4%. The sequenced sample consisted of blood. The receptor comes from a woman under 30 in good health. The rearrangement joins TRBV21-1 to TRBJ2-7; the table's D call, TRBD2, has no DNA check behind it. TRBV21-1 has pseudogene status. This chain's CDR3 is CASSKVGPPLAYEQYF. CDR3 in DNA: TGTGCCAGCAGCAAAGTAGGCCCCCCGTTGGCCTACGAGCAGTACTTC.